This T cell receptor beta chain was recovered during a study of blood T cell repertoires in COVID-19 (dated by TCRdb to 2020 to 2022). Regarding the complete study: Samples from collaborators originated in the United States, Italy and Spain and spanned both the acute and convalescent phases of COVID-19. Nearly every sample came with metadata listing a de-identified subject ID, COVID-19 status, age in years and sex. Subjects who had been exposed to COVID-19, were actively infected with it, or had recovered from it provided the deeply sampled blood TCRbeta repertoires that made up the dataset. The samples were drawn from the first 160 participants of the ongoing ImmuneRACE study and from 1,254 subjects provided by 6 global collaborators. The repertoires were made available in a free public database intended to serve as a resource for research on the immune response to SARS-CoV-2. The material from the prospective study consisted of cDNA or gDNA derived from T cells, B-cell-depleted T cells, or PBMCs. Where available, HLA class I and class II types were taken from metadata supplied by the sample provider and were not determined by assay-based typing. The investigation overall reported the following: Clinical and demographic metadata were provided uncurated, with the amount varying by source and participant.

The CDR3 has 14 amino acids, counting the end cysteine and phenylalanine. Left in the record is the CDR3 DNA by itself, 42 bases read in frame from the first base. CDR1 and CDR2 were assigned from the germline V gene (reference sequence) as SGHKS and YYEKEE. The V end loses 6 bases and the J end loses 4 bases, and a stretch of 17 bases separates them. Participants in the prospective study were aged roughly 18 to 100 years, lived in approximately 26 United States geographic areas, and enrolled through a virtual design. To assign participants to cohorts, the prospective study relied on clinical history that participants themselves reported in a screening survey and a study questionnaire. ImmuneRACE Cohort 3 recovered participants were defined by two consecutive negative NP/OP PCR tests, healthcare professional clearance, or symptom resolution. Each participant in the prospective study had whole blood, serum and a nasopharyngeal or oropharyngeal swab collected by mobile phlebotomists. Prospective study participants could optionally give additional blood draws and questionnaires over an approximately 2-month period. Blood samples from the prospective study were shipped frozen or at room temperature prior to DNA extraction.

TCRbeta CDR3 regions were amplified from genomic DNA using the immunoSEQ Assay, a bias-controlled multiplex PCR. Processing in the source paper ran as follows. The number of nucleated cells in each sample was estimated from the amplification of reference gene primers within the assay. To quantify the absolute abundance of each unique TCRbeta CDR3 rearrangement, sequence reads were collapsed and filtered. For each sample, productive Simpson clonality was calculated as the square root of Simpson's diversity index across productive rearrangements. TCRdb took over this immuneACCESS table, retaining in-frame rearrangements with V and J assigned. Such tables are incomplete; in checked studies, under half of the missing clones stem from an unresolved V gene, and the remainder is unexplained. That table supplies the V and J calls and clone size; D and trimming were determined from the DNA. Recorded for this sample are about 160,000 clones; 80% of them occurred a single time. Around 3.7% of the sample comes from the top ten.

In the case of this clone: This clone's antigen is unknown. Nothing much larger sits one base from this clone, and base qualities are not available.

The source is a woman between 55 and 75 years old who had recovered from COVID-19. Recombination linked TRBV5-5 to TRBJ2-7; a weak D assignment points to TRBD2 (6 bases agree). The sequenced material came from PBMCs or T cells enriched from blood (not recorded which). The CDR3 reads CASMQGTGLYEQYF. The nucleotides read TGTGCCAGCATGCAAGGGACTGGCCTATACGAGCAGTACTTC.